One T cell receptor beta chain is described in this entry. Its cognate antigen has yet to be identified. No base quality values were provided; no much bigger clone lies one nucleotide off. This sample is part of a study of blood T cell repertoires in COVID-19 (dated by TCRdb to 2020 to 2022). In the study overall: Collaborator samples came from the United States, Italy and Spain and covered acute and convalescent phases of COVID-19. The prospective study material was composed of cDNA or gDNA derived from T cells, B-cell-depleted T cells, or PBMCs. The dataset comprised deeply sampled blood TCRbeta repertoires from subjects exposed to, actively infected with, or recovered from COVID-19. The repertoires were released in a freely available public database intended as a resource for research on the immune response to SARS-CoV-2. Samples came from the ongoing ImmuneRACE study (first 160 participants) plus 1,254 subjects from 6 global collaborators. A de-identified subject ID, COVID-19 status, age in years and sex were almost always included in the sample metadata. Where available, HLA class I and class II types were taken from metadata supplied by the sample provider and were not determined by assay-based typing.

The immunoSEQ Assay, a bias-controlled multiplex PCR, was used to amplify TCRbeta CDR3 regions from genomic DNA. Turning to the authors' computational methods: The number of nucleated cells in each sample was estimated from the amplification of reference gene primers within the assay. To quantify the absolute abundance of each unique TCRbeta CDR3 rearrangement, sequence reads were collapsed and filtered. For each sample, productive Simpson clonality was calculated by taking the square root of Simpson's diversity index across productive rearrangements. Here the immuneACCESS table is served through TCRdb, limited to in-frame sequences with V and J called. Missing clones are a known gap in these copies; in checked studies unresolved V genes cover under half, and the rest lacks a known reason. That table supplies the V and J calls and clone size; D and trimming were determined from the DNA. For this sample there are some 510,000 clones; over 75% appear just once. The ten biggest clones cover roughly 1.9% of the sample.

Between the V and J ends, shortened by 9 bases and 1 base respectively, the junction contains 21 bases. CDR1 and CDR2, per the germline V gene (reference sequence), are LNHDA and SQIVND. The CDR3 starts with the cysteine, ends with the phenylalanine, and has 16 residues. The entry retains the CDR3 DNA only, 48 bases that are in frame from base 1. Participants in the prospective study were aged roughly 18 to 100 years, lived in some 24 United States geographic areas, and enrolled through a virtual design. To assign participants to cohorts, the prospective study relied on clinical history that participants themselves reported in a screening survey and a study questionnaire. ImmuneRACE Cohort 3 recovered participants were defined by two consecutive negative NP/OP PCR tests, healthcare professional clearance, or symptom resolution. Each participant in the prospective study had whole blood, serum and a nasopharyngeal or oropharyngeal swab collected by mobile phlebotomists. Prospective study participants could optionally give additional blood draws and questionnaires over an approximately two-month period. Before DNA extraction, prospective study blood samples were shipped either frozen or at room temperature.

Points the paper makes about the study in general: The quantity of clinical and demographic metadata differed by source and by participant and was supplied without curation.

This chain is built from TRBV19 and TRBJ1-1; the D region possibly corresponds to TRBD1 (6 bases align). Sequenced material: PBMCs or T cells enriched from blood (not recorded which). The source of this sequence is a woman between 35 and 50 years old who had recovered from COVID-19. The nucleotides are TGTGCCAGACCGGGACAAAACCTAATTTGGAACACTGAAGCTTTCTTT. The encoded protein is CARPGQNLIWNTEAFF.